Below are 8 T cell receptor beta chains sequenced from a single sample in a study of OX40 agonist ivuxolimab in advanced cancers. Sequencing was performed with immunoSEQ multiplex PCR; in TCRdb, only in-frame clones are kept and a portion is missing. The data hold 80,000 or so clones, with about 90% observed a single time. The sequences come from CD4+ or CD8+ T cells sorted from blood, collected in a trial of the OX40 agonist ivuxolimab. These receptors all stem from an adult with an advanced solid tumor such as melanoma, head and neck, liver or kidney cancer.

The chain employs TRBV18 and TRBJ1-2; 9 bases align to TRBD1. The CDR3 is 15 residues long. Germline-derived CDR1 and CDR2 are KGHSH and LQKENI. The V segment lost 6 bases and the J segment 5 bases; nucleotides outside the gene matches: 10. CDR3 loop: CASSLRQGVEYGYTF. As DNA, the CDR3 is TGTGCCAGCTCGCTTCGACAGGGGGTAGAATATGGCTACACCTTC.

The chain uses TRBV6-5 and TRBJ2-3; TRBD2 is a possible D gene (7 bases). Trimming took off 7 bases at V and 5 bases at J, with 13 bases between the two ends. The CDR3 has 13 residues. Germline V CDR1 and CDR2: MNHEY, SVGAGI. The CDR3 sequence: CASTKGGGDTQYF. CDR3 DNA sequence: TGTGCCAGCACGAAGGGGGGGGGAGATACGCAGTATTTT.

The CDR3 is CASSYGQGGYGYTF. CDR3 coding DNA: TGTGCCAGCAGCTACGGACAGGGTGGCTATGGCTACACCTTC. The rearrangement links TRBV6-5 to TRBJ1-2, with TRBD1 matching 8 bases. With V trimmed by 6 bases and J by 4 bases, 7 bases remained unmatched. CDR1 is MNHEY, CDR2 SVGAGI, per germline. The CDR3 spans 14 residues.

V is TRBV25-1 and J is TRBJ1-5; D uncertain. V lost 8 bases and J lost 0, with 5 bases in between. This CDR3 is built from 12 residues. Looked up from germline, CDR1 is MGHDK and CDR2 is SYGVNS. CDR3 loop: CASAHSNQPQHF. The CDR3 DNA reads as TGTGCCAGCGCACATAGCAATCAGCCCCAGCATTTT.

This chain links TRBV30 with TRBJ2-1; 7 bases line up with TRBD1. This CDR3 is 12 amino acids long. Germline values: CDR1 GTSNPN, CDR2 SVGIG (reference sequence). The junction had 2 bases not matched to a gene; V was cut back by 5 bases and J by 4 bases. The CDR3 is CAWDRDYNEQFF. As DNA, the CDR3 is TGTGCCTGGGACAGGGATTACAATGAGCAGTTCTTC.

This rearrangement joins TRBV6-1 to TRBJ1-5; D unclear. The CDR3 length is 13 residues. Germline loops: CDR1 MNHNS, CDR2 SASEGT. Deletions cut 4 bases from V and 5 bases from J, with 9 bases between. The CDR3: CASSAREDQPQHF. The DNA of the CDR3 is TGTGCCAGCAGTGCTAGGGAGGATCAGCCCCAGCATTTT.

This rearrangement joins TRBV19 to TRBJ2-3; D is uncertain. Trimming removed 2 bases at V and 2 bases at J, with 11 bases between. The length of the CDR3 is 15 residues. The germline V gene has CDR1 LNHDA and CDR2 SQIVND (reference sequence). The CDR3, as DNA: TGTGCCAGTAGTATAAAAGGGCTAAACACAGATACGCAGTATTTT. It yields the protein CASSIKGLNTDTQYF.

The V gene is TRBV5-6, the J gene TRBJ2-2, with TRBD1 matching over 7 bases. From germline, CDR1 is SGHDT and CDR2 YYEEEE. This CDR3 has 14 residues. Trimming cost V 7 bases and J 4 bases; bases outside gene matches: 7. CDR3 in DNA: TGTGCCAGCCGTAACAGGGGCGGCACCGGGGAGCTGTTTTTT. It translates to CASRNRGGTGELFF.